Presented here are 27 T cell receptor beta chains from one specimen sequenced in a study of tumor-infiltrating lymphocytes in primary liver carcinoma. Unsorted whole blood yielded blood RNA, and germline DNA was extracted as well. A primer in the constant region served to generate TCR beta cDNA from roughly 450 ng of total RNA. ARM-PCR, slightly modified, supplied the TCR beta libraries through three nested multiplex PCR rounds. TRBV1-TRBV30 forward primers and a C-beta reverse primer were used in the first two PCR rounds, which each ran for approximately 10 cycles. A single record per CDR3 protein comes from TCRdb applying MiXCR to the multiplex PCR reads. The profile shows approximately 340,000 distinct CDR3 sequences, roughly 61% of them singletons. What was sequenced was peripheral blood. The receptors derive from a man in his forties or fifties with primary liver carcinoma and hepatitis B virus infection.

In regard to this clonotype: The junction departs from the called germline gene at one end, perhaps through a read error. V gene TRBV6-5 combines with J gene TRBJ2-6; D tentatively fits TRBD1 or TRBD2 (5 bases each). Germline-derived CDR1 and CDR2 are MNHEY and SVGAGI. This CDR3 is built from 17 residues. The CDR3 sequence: CAISYGDEFSGANVLTF. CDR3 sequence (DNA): TGTGCCATCAGTTACGGGGACGAGTTCTCTGGGGCCAACGTCCTGACTTTC.

The CDR3 is CGSSPSGVWTDTQYF. For the CDR3, the DNA is TGTGGAAGCAGCCCCAGTGGGGTATGGACAGATACGCAGTATTTT. V usage is TRBV11-2 and J usage is TRBJ2-3; D gene uncertain. This CDR3 is 15 amino acids long. Germline CDR1 reads SGHAT; CDR2 reads FQNNGV.

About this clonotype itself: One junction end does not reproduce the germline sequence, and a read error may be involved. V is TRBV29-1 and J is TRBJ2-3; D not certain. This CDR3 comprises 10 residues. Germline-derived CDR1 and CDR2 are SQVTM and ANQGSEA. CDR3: CGVSKDTQYF. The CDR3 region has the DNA TGCGGCGTTTCCAAAGATACGCAGTATTTT.

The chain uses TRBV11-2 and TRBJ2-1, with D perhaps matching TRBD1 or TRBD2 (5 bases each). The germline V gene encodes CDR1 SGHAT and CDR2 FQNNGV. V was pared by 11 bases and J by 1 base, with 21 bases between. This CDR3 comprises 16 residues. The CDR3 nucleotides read TGTGCCGGTATCCCGAGGGGCTCCTTGTCCTACAATGAGCAGTTCTTC. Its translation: CAGIPRGSLSYNEQFF.

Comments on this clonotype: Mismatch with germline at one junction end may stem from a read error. As DNA, the CDR3 is TGTGCCAGCAGTCCCCTGCCGACGATGGGAAATGAGCTGTTTTTC. The encoded protein is CASSPLPTMGNELFF. The V call is TRBV11-1, the J call TRBJ2-1; D not certain. The CDR3 is made up of 15 amino acids. Germline V lookup: CDR1 SGHAT, CDR2 FQDESV (reference sequence).

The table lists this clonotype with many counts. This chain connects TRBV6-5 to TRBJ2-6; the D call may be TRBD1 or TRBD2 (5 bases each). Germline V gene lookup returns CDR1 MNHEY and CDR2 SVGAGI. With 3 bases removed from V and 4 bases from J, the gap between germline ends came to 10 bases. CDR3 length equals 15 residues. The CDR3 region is CASSYDGTGANVLTF. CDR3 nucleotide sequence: TGTGCCAGCAGTTATGACGGGACCGGGGCCAACGTCCTGACTTTC.

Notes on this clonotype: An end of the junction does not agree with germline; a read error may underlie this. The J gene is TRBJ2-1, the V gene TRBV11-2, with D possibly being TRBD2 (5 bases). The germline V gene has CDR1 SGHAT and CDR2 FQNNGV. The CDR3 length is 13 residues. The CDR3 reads CASSSEGAYEQFF. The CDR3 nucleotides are TGTGCCAGCAGCTCTGAGGGAGCGTATGAGCAATTCTTC.

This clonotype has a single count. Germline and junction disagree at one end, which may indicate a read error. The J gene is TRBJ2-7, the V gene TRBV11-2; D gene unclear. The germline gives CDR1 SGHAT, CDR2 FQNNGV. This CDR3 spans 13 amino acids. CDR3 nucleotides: TGTGCCAGCAGCTTAGCGACCGGAGTCGAGCACTACTTC. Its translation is CASSLATGVEHYF.

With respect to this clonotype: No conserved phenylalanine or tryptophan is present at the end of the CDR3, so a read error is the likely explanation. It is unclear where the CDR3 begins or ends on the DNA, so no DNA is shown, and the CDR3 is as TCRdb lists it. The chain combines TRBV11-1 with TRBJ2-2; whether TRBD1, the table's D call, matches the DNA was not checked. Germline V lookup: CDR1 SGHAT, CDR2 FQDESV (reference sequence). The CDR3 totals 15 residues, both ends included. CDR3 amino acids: CASSLVGGLTGELFS.

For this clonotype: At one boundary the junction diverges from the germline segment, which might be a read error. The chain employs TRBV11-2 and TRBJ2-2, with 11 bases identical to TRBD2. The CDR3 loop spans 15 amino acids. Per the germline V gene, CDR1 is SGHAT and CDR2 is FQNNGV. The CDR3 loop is CASSTGLAATGEMFF. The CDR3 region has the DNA TGTGCCAGTAGCACGGGACTAGCGGCCACCGGGGAGATGTTTTTT.

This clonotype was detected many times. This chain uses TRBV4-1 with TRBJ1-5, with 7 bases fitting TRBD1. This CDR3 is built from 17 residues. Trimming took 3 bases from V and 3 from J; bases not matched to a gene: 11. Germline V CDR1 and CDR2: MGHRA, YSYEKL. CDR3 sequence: CASSHHSTGLVNQPQHF. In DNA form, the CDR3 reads TGCGCCAGCAGCCACCATTCGACAGGGCTCGTCAATCAGCCCCAGCATTTT.

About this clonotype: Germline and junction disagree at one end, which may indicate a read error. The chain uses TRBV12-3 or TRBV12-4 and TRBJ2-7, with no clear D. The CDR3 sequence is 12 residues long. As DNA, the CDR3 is TGTGTCAGCAGCTTGACCTCATACGAGCAGTACTTC. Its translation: CVSSLTSYEQYF.

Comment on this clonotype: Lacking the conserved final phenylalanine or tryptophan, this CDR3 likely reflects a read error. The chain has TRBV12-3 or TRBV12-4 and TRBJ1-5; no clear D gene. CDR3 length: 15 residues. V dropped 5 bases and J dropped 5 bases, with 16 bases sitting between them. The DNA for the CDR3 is TGTGCCAGCAGTCCCGCGGGCAGGATGGATCAGCCCCAGCATTTA. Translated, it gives CASSPAGRMDQPQHL.

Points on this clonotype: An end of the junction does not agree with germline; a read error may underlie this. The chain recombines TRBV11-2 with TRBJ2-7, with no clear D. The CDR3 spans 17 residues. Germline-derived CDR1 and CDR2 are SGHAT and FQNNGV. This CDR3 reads CASSLVGQLSPSYEQYF. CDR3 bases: TGTGCCAGCAGCCTAGTAGGGCAGCTAAGCCCCTCCTACGAGCAGTATTTC.

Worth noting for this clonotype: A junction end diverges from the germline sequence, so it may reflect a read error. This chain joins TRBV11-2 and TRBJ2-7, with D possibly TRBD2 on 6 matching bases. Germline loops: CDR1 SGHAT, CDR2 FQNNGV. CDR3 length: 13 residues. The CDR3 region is CASSGDFPYVQYF. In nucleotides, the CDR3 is TGTGCCAGCAGTGGGGACTTCCCCTACGTGCAGTACTTC.

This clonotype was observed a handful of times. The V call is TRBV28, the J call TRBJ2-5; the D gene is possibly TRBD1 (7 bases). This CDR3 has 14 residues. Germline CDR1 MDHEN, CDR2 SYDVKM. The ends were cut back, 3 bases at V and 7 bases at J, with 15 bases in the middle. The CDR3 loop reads CASSFQRQGGTQYF. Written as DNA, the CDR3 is TGTGCCAGCAGTTTCCAACGACAGGGAGGGACCCAGTACTTC.

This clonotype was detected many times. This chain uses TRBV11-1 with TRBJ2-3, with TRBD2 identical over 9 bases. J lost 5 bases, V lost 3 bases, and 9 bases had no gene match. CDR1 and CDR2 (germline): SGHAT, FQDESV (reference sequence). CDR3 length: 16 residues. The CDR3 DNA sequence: TGTGCCAGCAGCTTCTTGGCGGGAGGGCCTAAAGATACGCAGTATTTT. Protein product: CASSFLAGGPKDTQYF.

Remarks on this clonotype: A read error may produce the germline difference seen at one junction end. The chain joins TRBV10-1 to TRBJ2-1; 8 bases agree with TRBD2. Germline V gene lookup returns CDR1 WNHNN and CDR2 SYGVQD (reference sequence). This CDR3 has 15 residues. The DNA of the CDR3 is TGCACCAGCAGTCCCGGGACTAGTGGCTACAATGAGCGGTTCTTC. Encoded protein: CTSSPGTSGYNERFF.

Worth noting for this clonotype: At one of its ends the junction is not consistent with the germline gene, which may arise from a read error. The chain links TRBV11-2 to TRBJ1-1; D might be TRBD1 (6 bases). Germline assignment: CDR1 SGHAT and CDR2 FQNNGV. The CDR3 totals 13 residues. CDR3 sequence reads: CASSFNRDTEVFF. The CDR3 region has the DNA TGTGCCAGTAGCTTCAACAGGGACACTGAAGTTTTCTTT.

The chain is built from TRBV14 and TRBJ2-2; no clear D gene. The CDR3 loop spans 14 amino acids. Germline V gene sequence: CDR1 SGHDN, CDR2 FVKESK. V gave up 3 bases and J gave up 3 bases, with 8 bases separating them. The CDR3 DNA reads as TGTGCCAGCAGCCATTTATCCGACACCGGGGAGCTGTTTTTT. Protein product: CASSHLSDTGELFF.

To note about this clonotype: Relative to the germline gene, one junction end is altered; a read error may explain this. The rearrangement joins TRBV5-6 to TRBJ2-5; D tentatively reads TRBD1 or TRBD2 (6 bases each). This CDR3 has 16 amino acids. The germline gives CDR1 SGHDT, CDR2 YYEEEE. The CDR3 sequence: CAGSLDVPGVRETQYF. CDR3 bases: TGTGCCGGCAGCTTGGACGTCCCAGGGGTCCGGGAGACTCAGTACTTC.

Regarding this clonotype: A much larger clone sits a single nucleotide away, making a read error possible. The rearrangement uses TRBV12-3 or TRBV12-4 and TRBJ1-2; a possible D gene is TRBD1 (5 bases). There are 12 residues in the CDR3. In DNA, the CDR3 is TGTGTCACTGTGGGGCGATCCTATGGCTACACCTTC. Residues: CVTVGRSYGYTF.

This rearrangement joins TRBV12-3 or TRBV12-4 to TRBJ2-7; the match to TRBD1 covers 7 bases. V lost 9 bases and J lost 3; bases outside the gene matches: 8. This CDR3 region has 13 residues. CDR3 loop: CARRRTGVYEQYF. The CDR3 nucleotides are TGTGCCAGGAGACGGACAGGAGTCTACGAGCAGTACTTC.

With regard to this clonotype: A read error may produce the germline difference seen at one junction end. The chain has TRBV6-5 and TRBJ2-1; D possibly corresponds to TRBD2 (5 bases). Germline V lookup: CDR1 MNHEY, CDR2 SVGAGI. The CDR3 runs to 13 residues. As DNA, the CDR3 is TGTACCAGCAGTTCCGAATTTAAGCGGGAGCAGTTCTTC. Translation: CTSSSEFKREQFF.

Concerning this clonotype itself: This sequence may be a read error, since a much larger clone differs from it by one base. The CDR3 region has the DNA TGTGCCAGCAGTTATTTACGGGACATCCAAGAGACCCAGTACTTC. Translation gives CASSYLRDIQETQYF. The chain links TRBV6-6 to TRBJ2-5, with D perhaps matching TRBD1 (6 bases). CDR3 length: 15 residues. Trimming left V 3 bases short and J 1 base short, with 12 bases between. The germline V gene has CDR1 MNHNY and CDR2 SVGAGI (reference sequence).

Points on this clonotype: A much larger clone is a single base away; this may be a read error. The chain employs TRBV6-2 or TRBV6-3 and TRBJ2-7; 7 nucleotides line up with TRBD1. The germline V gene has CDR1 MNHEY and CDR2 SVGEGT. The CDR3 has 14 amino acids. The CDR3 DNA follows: TGTGCCAGCACCGCCGACAGGGCCCCCTACAAGCAGTACTTC. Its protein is CASTADRAPYKQYF.

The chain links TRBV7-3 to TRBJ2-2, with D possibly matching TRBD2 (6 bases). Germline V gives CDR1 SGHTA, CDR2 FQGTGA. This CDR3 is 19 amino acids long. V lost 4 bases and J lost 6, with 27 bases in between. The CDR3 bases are TGTGCCAGCAGCTACCTCCCGTTAGCTTCGGGAGCGGGTCCCGGGGAGCTGTTTTTT. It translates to CASSYLPLASGAGPGELFF.